A single sample is the source of the 22 T cell receptor beta chains below, sequenced in a study of blood T cell repertoires in COVID-19. TCRdb keeps only in-frame clones here, not all; method: immunoSEQ multiplex PCR. This table has more than 85,000 clones, approximately 90% appearing once. The material sequenced was peripheral blood. These receptors all stem from a man aged 65 to 79 with acute or convalescent COVID-19.

The chain is built from TRBV19 and TRBJ2-2; the D gene is possibly TRBD2 (5 bases). Deletions cut 9 bases from V and 2 bases from J, with 19 bases between. The CDR3 spans 16 residues. Germline CDR1 reads LNHDA; CDR2 reads SQIVND (reference sequence). In DNA form, the CDR3 reads TGTGCCAGCACCACCCCCGCGACGGGAAACACCGGGGAGCTGTTTTTT. Protein product: CASTTPATGNTGELFF.

The CDR3 spells CAWSPGLGQGRGYTF. The CDR3, as DNA: TGTGCCTGGAGCCCAGGTCTGGGGCAGGGGAGAGGCTACACCTTC. This sequence joins TRBV30 and TRBJ1-2, with D perhaps matching TRBD1 (6 bases). The ends were cut back, 3 bases at V and 8 bases at J, with 22 bases in the middle. Germline V gene sequence: CDR1 GTSNPN, CDR2 SVGIG (reference sequence). The length of the CDR3 is 15 residues. The variable domain in full, completed from reference TRBV30 and TRBJ1-2, reads SQTIHQWPATLVQPVGSPLSLECTVEGTSNPNLYWYRQAAGRGLQLLFYSVGIGQISSEVPQNLSASRPQDRQFILSSKKLLLSDSGFYLCAWSPGLGQGRGYTFGSGTRLTVV.

With regard to this clone: At one boundary the junction diverges from the germline segment, which might be a read error. The CDR3 here is CASSQSQGNNEAFF. DNA of the CDR3: TGTGCCAGCTCACAGAGTCAGGGTAACAATGAAGCTTTCTTT. The rearrangement links TRBV18 to TRBJ1-1, with D perhaps matching TRBD1 (5 bases). Germline CDR1 reads KGHSH; CDR2 reads LQKENI. The CDR3 spans 14 residues.

The chain recombines TRBV14 with TRBJ1-4, with TRBD1 matching 7 bases. Germline lookup yields CDR1 SGHDN and CDR2 FVKESK. The V and J ends lost 5 bases and 0 bases, in that order; junction bases with no gene match: 9. The CDR3 covers 17 residues. This CDR3 reads CASSDDRVHSTNEKLFF. The CDR3 DNA is TGTGCCAGCAGCGACGACAGGGTCCACTCAACTAATGAAAAACTGTTTTTT.

J is TRBJ2-3 and V is TRBV6-2 or TRBV6-3, with 14 bases aligning to TRBD2. Germline CDR1 is MNHEY and CDR2 is SVGEGT. The CDR3 is 17 amino acids. V lost 2 bases and J lost 2; bases outside the gene matches: 3. The CDR3 reads CASSYRTSGGHTDTQYF. In DNA form, the CDR3 reads TGTGCCAGCAGTTACCGGACTAGCGGGGGGCACACAGATACGCAGTATTTT.

V is TRBV19 and J is TRBJ2-4; possibly TRBD2 for D (6 bases). The CDR3 extends over 15 amino acids. With 4 bases removed from V and 3 bases from J, the gap between germline ends came to 13 bases. Germline assignment: CDR1 LNHDA and CDR2 SQIVND (reference sequence). The CDR3 spells CASSTDPGGKNIQYF. The CDR3 DNA sequence: TGTGCCAGTAGTACCGACCCCGGGGGCAAAAACATTCAGTACTTC.

This chain uses TRBV19 with TRBJ1-1; no reliable D call. Trimming stripped 1 base from V and 0 bases from J, with 6 bases between. This CDR3 has 14 amino acids. Looked up from germline, CDR1 is LNHDA and CDR2 is SQIVND (reference sequence). This CDR3 reads CASSIALLNTEAFF. Written as DNA, the CDR3 is TGTGCCAGTAGTATAGCCCTCCTGAACACTGAAGCTTTCTTT.

The J gene is TRBJ2-2, the V gene TRBV3-1 (or the pseudogene TRBV3-2), with TRBD2 as a possible D gene (5 bases). Germline CDR1 and CDR2: LGHDT and YNNKEL (reference sequence). The ends were cut back, 1 base at V and 0 bases at J, with 9 bases in the middle. CDR3 size: 16 residues. CDR3 region: CASSQASGTNTGELFF. The CDR3 nucleotides read TGTGCCAGCAGCCAAGCGAGCGGAACGAACACCGGGGAGCTGTTTTTT.

This clone has a handful of counts. The chain links TRBV7-8 to TRBJ1-4, with TRBD1 matching over 11 bases. V was clipped by 1 base and J by 2 bases; unmatched bases: 6. CDR1 and CDR2 from the germline V gene are SGHVS and FQNEAQ. The CDR3 is made up of 18 amino acids. CDR3 coding DNA: TGTGCCAGCAGCTTAGGGACAGGGGGCGTAAGGACTAATGAAAAACTGTTTTTT. It codes for CASSLGTGGVRTNEKLFF.

For the CDR3, the DNA is TGTGCCAGCAGCCCCACCGGGGGGGGCCACGGGGAGCTGTTTTTT. Encoded protein: CASSPTGGGHGELFF. The rearrangement uses TRBV5-4 and TRBJ2-2; TRBD2 matches at 8 bases. The trim removed 4 bases at V and 7 bases at J, leaving 9 bases unmatched. The germline V gene has CDR1 SGHNT and CDR2 YYREEE (reference sequence). This CDR3 has 15 residues.

The chain is built from TRBV30 and TRBJ1-3, with a weak D call TRBD1 (5 bases). V dropped 3 bases and J dropped 0 bases, with 9 bases sitting between them. The CDR3 totals 14 residues. Germline CDR1 reads GTSNPN; CDR2 reads SVGIG (reference sequence). CDR3 coding DNA: TGTGCCTGGAGCGACAGTCGCTCTGGAAACACCATATATTTT. Translation: CAWSDSRSGNTIYF.

CDR3: CAISESAIAYGYTF. The CDR3 bases are TGTGCCATCAGTGAGTCAGCAATCGCCTATGGCTACACCTTC. J is TRBJ1-2 and V is TRBV10-3; no reliable D call. The germline gives CDR1 ENHRY, CDR2 SYGVKD. The CDR3 consists of 14 residues. With 0 bases removed from V and 4 bases from J, the gap between germline ends came to 9 bases.

CDR3 sequence (DNA): TGCGCCAGCAGCTTGGCTGGGGGACAGCTTGGAAACACCATATATTTT. Encoded protein: CASSLAGGQLGNTIYF. The chain carries TRBV5-1 and TRBJ1-3; 7 bases are a match to TRBD1. The CDR3 sequence is 16 residues long. The germline CDR1 and CDR2 sequences are SGHRS and YFSETQ. Unmatched junction bases numbered 6, after V lost 0 bases and J lost 3 bases.

This rearrangement joins TRBV5-5 to TRBJ2-7, with 7 bases lining up with TRBD1. With V trimmed by 1 base and J by 4 bases, 8 bases remained unmatched. Looked up from germline, CDR1 is SGHKS and CDR2 is YYEKEE (reference sequence). The CDR3 covers 15 residues. The CDR3, as DNA: TGTGCCAGCAGCTTGAATGGACAGGTCTTGTACGAGCAGTACGTC. Amino acids: CASSLNGQVLYEQYV.

The V call is TRBV28, the J call TRBJ1-2; D possibly corresponds to TRBD1 (6 bases). The CDR3 sequence is 11 residues long. V was clipped by 8 bases and J by 7 bases, with 11 bases between them. Germline assignment: CDR1 MDHEN and CDR2 SYDVKM. CDR3 bases: TGTGCCAGCGGACAGAGGAGTGGCTACACCTTC. It specifies CASGQRSGYTF.

The rearrangement joins TRBV11-1 to TRBJ1-1, with TRBD1 matching over 11 bases. V gave up 7 bases and J gave up 3 bases; unmatched junction bases: 10. Per the germline V gene, CDR1 is SGHAT and CDR2 is FQDESV (reference sequence). There are 16 residues in the CDR3. The CDR3 region is CASTIDGQGAYTEAFF. CDR3 DNA sequence: TGTGCCAGCACCATCGATGGACAGGGGGCTTACACTGAAGCTTTCTTT.

The chain couples TRBV11-2 to TRBJ2-5; TRBD1 agrees at 11 bases. Germline-derived CDR1 and CDR2 are SGHAT and FQNNGV. This CDR3 has 15 residues. V dropped 4 bases and J dropped 1; count of bases not matched to a gene: 2. CDR3 in DNA: TGTGCCAGCAGCTCGGGGACAGGGGGCCAAGAGACCCAGTACTTC. It specifies CASSSGTGGQETQYF.

V usage is TRBV27 and J usage is TRBJ1-6; TRBD1 is a possible D gene (5 bases). V lost 5 bases to trimming and J lost 8 bases, with 16 bases between them. The CDR3 runs 15 residues. Germline loops: CDR1 MNHEY, CDR2 SMNVEV (reference sequence). This chain's CDR3 is CASSAGYGSDSPLHF. CDR3 bases: TGTGCCAGCAGTGCAGGGTATGGCTCGGATTCACCCCTCCACTTT.

The V call is TRBV10-1, the J call TRBJ2-7; a weak D match, TRBD1 (6 bases). Germline V gives CDR1 WNHNN, CDR2 SYGVQD (reference sequence). Trimming took off 5 bases at V and 1 base at J, with 9 bases between the two ends. The CDR3 is 13 residues long. Written as DNA, the CDR3 is TGCGCCAGCAGTCCCGGACAGTCCTACGAGCAGTACTTC. Its protein is CASSPGQSYEQYF.

With regard to this clone: Other DNA sequences in this specimen translate into the identical CDR3. The chain uses TRBV4-2 and TRBJ2-5; 14 nucleotides line up with TRBD2. This CDR3 is built from 16 residues. Trimming at V came to 3 bases and at J to 2 bases, leaving 2 bases not matched to a gene. Germline V gene data show CDR1 as LGHNA and CDR2 as YNFKEQ. DNA of the CDR3: TGTGCCAGCAGCCAGGGACTAGCGGGAGAACAAGAGACCCAGTACTTC. Residues: CASSQGLAGEQETQYF.

This sequence joins TRBV27 and TRBJ1-5, with a tentative D call TRBD1 (5 bases). This CDR3 has 14 amino acids. Germline CDR1 reads MNHEY; CDR2 reads SMNVEV (reference sequence). V lost 4 bases, J lost 9 bases, and 16 bases lay in between. CDR3 in amino acids: CASSSLTSGMPQHF. The CDR3 DNA is TGTGCCAGCAGTTCGCTCACGTCAGGGATGCCCCAGCATTTT.

This chain links TRBV5-1 with TRBJ1-1; perhaps TRBD1 as D (5 bases). There are 15 residues in the CDR3. V shed 0 bases and J shed 1 base, with 10 bases lying between them. CDR1 and CDR2 (germline): SGHRS, YFSETQ. CDR3 DNA: TGCGCCAGCAGCTTGGAGTGGGGCAGGAACACTGAAGCTTTCTTT. Translated, it gives CASSLEWGRNTEAFF.